A selection of T cell receptor beta chains follows, all from one sample in a study of CD8 T cells in ankylosing spondylitis. TCRdb re-analysed the 5' RACE reads in MiXCR, keeping a single row per CDR3 protein. The sample includes approximately 210,000 distinct CDR3 sequences, about 13% of them seen just once. Sequencing was carried out using blood, either unsorted or a sorted T cell fraction (not recorded which). Receptors originate from a male donor with ankylosing spondylitis or in good health (not recorded which). CDR3s include the opening cysteine and the closing phenylalanine or tryptophan. D genes are given only for firm matches. A clone size is listed for some rows: how often the clone was seen (once, few, many), or a class if it is expanded.

d_gene	abundance	len	v_gene	j_gene	CDR3nt	CDR3aa
TRBD1	-	17	TRBV5-1	TRBJ1-1	TGCGCCAGCAGCTTGGCCCCCGGACAGGCGATGAACACTGAAGCTTTCTTT	CASSLAPGQAMNTEAFF
-	-	15	TRBV15	TRBJ2-1	TGTGCCACCAGCGGACCCGGGACGGCTGACAATGAGCAGTTCTTC	CATSGPGTADNEQFF
-	-	14	TRBV7-2	TRBJ1-4	TGTGCCAGCAGCGGGACGGGACATAATGAAAAACTGTTTTTT	CASSGTGHNEKLFF
-	-	13	TRBV5-1	TRBJ1-1	TGCGCCAGCAGCCGGGTTCCTGGGTCTGAAGCTTTCTTT	CASSRVPGSEAFF
-	many	13	TRBV27	TRBJ1-2	TGTGCCAGCAGTTTCGGACAGTTCTATGGCTACACCTTC	CASSFGQFYGYTF
TRBD2	few	15	TRBV20-1	TRBJ2-1	TGCAGTGCTACACGGCGCGGGACTAGTACCAATGAGCAGTTCTTC	CSATRRGTSTNEQFF
TRBD1	few	16	TRBV7-9	TRBJ2-3	TGTGCCAGCAGCCCCGCAGGGACAGGCGAGCGGGATACGCAGTATTTT	CASSPAGTGERDTQYF
-	-	12	TRBV25-1	TRBJ1-2	TGTGCCCACAGTGGCGTAGGCTATGGCTACACCTTC	CAHSGVGYGYTF
-	many	14	TRBV29-1	TRBJ2-4	TGCAGCGTTGAACCCCTGAGGACCGGAAACATTCAGTACTTC	CSVEPLRTGNIQYF
-	-	13	TRBV19	TRBJ2-7	TGTGCCAGTAGTTCCGGACTTCCTTACGAGCAGTACTTC	CASSSGLPYEQYF
-	many	14	TRBV4-1	TRBJ2-1	TGCGCCAGCAGCCAAGGGTACTCCTTGAGGGAGCAGTTCTTC	CASSQGYSLREQFF
-	-	13	TRBV27	TRBJ1-1	TGTGCCAGCAGTTCCTACATGAACACTGAAGCTTTCTTT	CASSSYMNTEAFF
TRBD2	-	15	TRBV30	TRBJ2-3	TGTGCCTGGAGTACAGCGGGGGCTAGCACAGATACGCAGTATTTT	CAWSTAGASTDTQYF
TRBD2	many	18	TRBV4-1	TRBJ2-5	TGCGCCAGCAGCCAAGAGGGGACTAGCGGTGTAAGGGAAGAGACCCAGTACTTC	CASSQEGTSGVREETQYF
-	many	14	TRBV20-1	TRBJ1-2	TGCAGTGCTAGGCCGGGCCAGACTAACTATGGCTACACCTTC	CSARPGQTNYGYTF
-	-	14	TRBV5-1	TRBJ1-2	TGCGCCAGCAGCTTGGATCCTTCAGACTATGGCTACACCTTC	CASSLDPSDYGYTF
-	-	16	TRBV3-1	TRBJ1-1	TGTGCCAGCAGCCACGCTACCGCAGGGGTCGAAGCTGAAGCTTTCTTT	CASSHATAGVEAEAFF
TRBD2	many	15	TRBV5-1	TRBJ2-1	TGCGCCAGCAGCTCTCCGGGACTAGCGTACAATGAGCAGTTCTTC	CASSSPGLAYNEQFF
-	few	12	TRBV12-3/TRBV12-4	TRBJ1-4	TGTGCCAGCAGCCCGGCGCGGGAAAAACTGTTTTTT	CASSPAREKLFF
-	few	15	TRBV12-5	TRBJ1-5	TGTGCTAGTGGTTCAGGGGTTGAGGGCAATCAGCCCCAGCATTTT	CASGSGVEGNQPQHF
-	-	12	TRBV24-1	TRBJ2-1	TGTGCCACCAGTGTGGCGGGGAATGAGCAGTTCTTC	CATSVAGNEQFF
-	-	14	TRBV5-4	TRBJ1-1	TGTGCCAGCAGCCCCCCGGGGGTTAGGACTGAAGCTTTCTTT	CASSPPGVRTEAFF
TRBD1	few	15	TRBV5-1	TRBJ2-5	TGCGCCAGCAGCCATACCGGGACAGGGGGAGAGACCCAGTACTTC	CASSHTGTGGETQYF
-	few	15	TRBV7-8	TRBJ2-5	TGTGCCAGCAGCGACGTTAGGCAAGACCAAGAGACCCAGTACTTC	CASSDVRQDQETQYF
TRBD2	-	16	TRBV27	TRBJ2-1	TGTGCCAGCAGTTTCTCCGGACTAGCTGGCTACAATGAGCAGTTCTTC	CASSFSGLAGYNEQFF
-	-	16	TRBV20-1	TRBJ1-4	TGCAGTGCTAGAATTGGAGGAGGGGCAACTAATGAAAAACTGTTTTTT	CSARIGGGATNEKLFF
TRBD2	-	16	TRBV14	TRBJ2-1	TGTGCCAGCAGCCGCCTACTAGCGCCTACCTACAATGAGCAGTTCTTC	CASSRLLAPTYNEQFF
-	many	13	TRBV12-3/TRBV12-4	TRBJ2-2	TGTGCCAGCATCCCAGGGGTCACCGGGGAGCTGTTTTTT	CASIPGVTGELFF
-	few	16	TRBV25-1	TRBJ2-5	TGTGCCAGCAGTGATCCTAGAGGGGTTTGGGGAGAGACCCAGTACTTC	CASSDPRGVWGETQYF
-	-	16	TRBV10-3	TRBJ1-1	TGTGCCATCAGGAACCTCAACAGGGACCCGAACACTGAAGCTTTCTTT	CAIRNLNRDPNTEAFF
-	few	14	TRBV29-1	TRBJ2-7	TGCAGCGTTGTAGGCCATATAAGCTCCTACGAGCAGTACTTC	CSVVGHISSYEQYF
-	few	14	TRBV6-5	TRBJ1-1	TGTGCCAGCAGTTACCGTGGCGGGGGCCCTGAAGCTTTCTTT	CASSYRGGGPEAFF
TRBD1	many	18	TRBV20-1	TRBJ1-6	TGCAGTGCGCCCTCTTCGACAGGGGAAGGAGACTACGGATCACCCCTCCACTTT	CSAPSSTGEGDYGSPLHF
-	-	14	TRBV10-3	TRBJ2-5	TGTGCCATCAGTGAGTCGATGGGGCAAGAGACCCAGTACTTC	CAISESMGQETQYF
-	few	15	TRBV29-1	TRBJ2-3	TGCAGCGTTGTTCGGCCTAGCCCTCTGGGAGATACGCAGTATTTT	CSVVRPSPLGDTQYF
TRBD2	-	15	TRBV4-1	TRBJ2-5	TGCGCCAGCAGCCCGAGCGGGGATTCGGGGGAGACCCAGTACTTC	CASSPSGDSGETQYF
-	-	16	TRBV5-6	TRBJ2-1	TGTGCCAGCAGCTTGGTTGGTGGGATGAGGGGCGATGAGCAGTTCTTC	CASSLVGGMRGDEQFF
-	-	15	TRBV19	TRBJ2-1	TGTGCCAGTAGTATCCATAGCGGAGACTACAATGAGCAGTTCTTC	CASSIHSGDYNEQFF
-	-	14	TRBV11-2	TRBJ2-7	TGTGCCAGCAGCTTCGTGGCGGAGGACTACGAGCAGTACTTC	CASSFVAEDYEQYF
TRBD1	few	15	TRBV18	TRBJ1-2	TGTGCCAGCTCCCTCGGACAGGGAGACAACTATGGCTACACCTTC	CASSLGQGDNYGYTF
-	-	13	TRBV5-6	TRBJ2-3	TGTGCCAGCAGCTATTTAAGCACAGATACGCAGTATTTT	CASSYLSTDTQYF
TRBD1	-	15	TRBV20-1	TRBJ1-6	TGCAGTGCTAGTCAGGGGGCCCGATATAATTCACCCCTCCACTTT	CSASQGARYNSPLHF
-	few	16	TRBV9	TRBJ1-6	TGTGCCAGCAGCGTAGCCGGGGGTTCCTATAATTCACCCCTCCACTTT	CASSVAGGSYNSPLHF
TRBD1	many	14	TRBV12-3/TRBV12-4	TRBJ2-1	TGTGCCAGCAGTTTAGCGACAGGGAGCAATGAGCAGTTCTTC	CASSLATGSNEQFF
-	few	12	TRBV24-1	TRBJ2-7	TGTGCCACCAGTGATGGCGGGAACGAGCAGTACTTC	CATSDGGNEQYF
-	few	12	TRBV20-1	TRBJ2-5	TGCAGTGCTAGTGGGGGAAGGGAGACCCAGTACTTC	CSASGGRETQYF
TRBD1	once	17	TRBV19	TRBJ1-1	TGTGCCAGTGTCCTTATTGGACAGGGGCTGGGGAACACTGAAGCTTTCTTT	CASVLIGQGLGNTEAFF
TRBD2	few	16	TRBV7-6	TRBJ2-1	TGTGCCAGCAGCTTATCGGCGGGAGGGCCTGGAAATGAGCAGTTCTTC	CASSLSAGGPGNEQFF
TRBD2	-	19	TRBV19	TRBJ2-3	TGTGCCAGTAGTGGGTACTTACTAGCGGAGGTATCCCGATCGGATACGCAGTATTTT	CASSGYLLAEVSRSDTQYF
-	few	13	TRBV6-5	TRBJ1-4	TGTGCCAGCAGTTACGGGCCGGCTGAAAAACTGTTTTTT	CASSYGPAEKLFF
TRBD1	-	18	TRBV7-6	TRBJ2-1	TGTGCCAGCAGCCCCGGGACAGGTTCTTGGGGCTCCTACAATGAGCAGTTCTTC	CASSPGTGSWGSYNEQFF